This entry lists 5 T cell receptor beta chains sequenced from one sample in a study of T cells in Graves' hyperthyroidism and ophthalmopathy. RNA transcripts provided the source from which TCR beta CDR3 regions were amplified. HTBI primers were used for first-round RT-PCR of the TCR CDR3. TCRdb re-called the multiplex PCR reads through MiXCR, storing one row per CDR3 protein. The sample comprises about 840,000 distinct CDR3 sequences, 35% to 40% of which are singletons, and approximately 8.7% rests with the top ten. Sequencing was performed on blood. These receptors were obtained from a man between 18 and 35 years old with Graves' hyperthyroidism.

The gene calls are TRBV7-9 and TRBJ1-2; unclear D gene. The CDR3 totals 14 residues. Per germline, CDR1 SEHNR and CDR2 FQNEAQ (reference sequence). V lost 3 bases, J lost 8 bases, and 16 bases lay in between. The chain's CDR3 is CASSFTKGVGGYTF. The CDR3 DNA follows: TGTGCCAGCAGCTTCACCAAGGGTGTTGGGGGCTACACCTTC.

V gene TRBV7-9 combines with J gene TRBJ2-7; D is uncertain. Germline CDR1 reads SEHNR; CDR2 reads FQNEAQ (reference sequence). With 5 bases removed from V and 5 bases from J, the gap between germline ends came to 16 bases. The CDR3 spans 14 residues. The CDR3 spells CASSQVDSADEQYF. The CDR3, as DNA: TGTGCCAGCAGCCAAGTCGATTCGGCCGACGAGCAGTACTTC.

This clonotype was seen repeatedly, ten times or more. V is TRBV2 and J is TRBJ1-6; perhaps TRBD1 as D (5 bases). Germline assignment: CDR1 SNHLY and CDR2 FYNNEI. Trimming pared 0 bases from V and 9 bases from J, leaving 12 bases between. This CDR3 spans 15 amino acids. This chain's CDR3 is CASSEANIGGSPLHF. The DNA of the CDR3 is TGTGCCAGCAGTGAAGCTAACATTGGGGGTTCACCCCTCCACTTT.

The chain employs TRBV5-5 and TRBJ2-5; perhaps TRBD1 as D (7 bases). Deletions cut 4 bases from V and 1 base from J, with 11 bases between. This CDR3 has 14 amino acids. CDR1 is SGHKS, CDR2 YYEKEE, per germline (reference sequence). CDR3 in DNA: TGTGCCAGCAGCCCCCAGGGGGGCCAAGAGACCCAGTACTTC. Translated, it gives CASSPQGGQETQYF.

The table lists this clonotype with a few counts. The V call is TRBV7-6, the J call TRBJ1-1; D is unclear. V lost 0 bases, J lost 5 bases, and 10 bases lay in between. The CDR3 is made up of 14 amino acids. The germline V gene has CDR1 SGHVS and CDR2 FNYEAQ. CDR3 residues: CASSLATGLTEAFF. CDR3 nucleotides: TGTGCCAGCAGCTTAGCTACGGGTCTGACTGAAGCTTTCTTT.